Listed below are T cell receptor beta chains from one sample, sequenced in a study of control samples from healthy donors and cancer patients. Some clones are missing from TCRdb's copy, which holds only in-frame ones; the method was immunoSEQ multiplex PCR. The table includes roughly 120,000 clones, approximately 90% detected once. The source material was blood. The receptors originated from a woman in her 70s in good health. Both conserved end residues are part of each CDR3. A D gene is named only where the DNA matches it firmly. Only part of the rows carry a size: once, few, many, or a class if the clone is expanded.

J: TRBJ1-1
V: TRBV19
size: -
D: -
DNA: TGTGCCAGTAGTATGATCCGCATGACACCGAACACTGAAGCTTTCTTT
CDR3: CASSMIRMTPNTEAFF

J: TRBJ1-2
V: TRBV5-4
size: -
D: -
DNA: TGTGCCAGCAGCCAAGGGGCAGTGAACTATGGCTACACCTTC
CDR3: CASSQGAVNYGYTF

J: TRBJ2-7
V: TRBV15
size: once
D: TRBD1
DNA: TGTGCCACCAGCAGAAATAGACAGGGGTCCTACGAGCAGTACTTC
CDR3: CATSRNRQGSYEQYF

J: TRBJ1-4
V: TRBV19
size: few
D: -
DNA: TGTGCCAGTAGTATAGTACGGGTCAGGAGTGAAAAACTGTTTTTT
CDR3: CASSIVRVRSEKLFF

J: TRBJ2-7
V: TRBV6-5
size: -
D: -
DNA: TGTGCCAGCAGCCGAGCTTACGAGCAGTACTTC
CDR3: CASSRAYEQYF

J: TRBJ2-2
V: TRBV5-1
size: few
D: -
DNA: TGCGCCAGCAGATACAGCGGGGACATTCTATCCGGGGAGCTGTTTTTT
CDR3: CASRYSGDILSGELFF

J: TRBJ1-3
V: TRBV28
size: -
D: TRBD1
DNA: TGTGCCAGCAGTACACGGACAGGGGGCTCTGGAAACACCATATATTTT
CDR3: CASSTRTGGSGNTIYF

J: TRBJ1-5
V: TRBV3-1/TRBV3-2
size: -
D: -
DNA: TGTGCCAGCAGCGCTGGGCTGGGGCCCCAGCATTTT
CDR3: CASSAGLGPQHF

J: TRBJ1-2
V: TRBV6-5
size: -
D: TRBD1
DNA: TGTGCCAGCAGTCCTGGACAGGGTCTTTGGGGCTACACCTTC
CDR3: CASSPGQGLWGYTF

J: TRBJ2-5
V: TRBV5-4
size: -
D: -
DNA: TGTGCCAGCAGCTCCGCCGAGCAGGCACAAGAGACCCAGTACTTC
CDR3: CASSSAEQAQETQYF

J: TRBJ2-2
V: TRBV3-1/TRBV3-2
size: once
D: TRBD2
DNA: TGTGCCAGCAGCTACTCTAGCGGGGGCCGGAACACCGGGGAGCTGTTTTTT
CDR3: CASSYSSGGRNTGELFF

J: TRBJ2-1
V: TRBV2
size: -
D: TRBD1
DNA: TGTGCCAGAACCGGGACAGGGGGACGGGAGCAGTTCTTC
CDR3: CARTGTGGREQFF

J: TRBJ1-1
V: TRBV27
size: -
D: -
DNA: TGTGCCAGCAGTCCGGGGGGAAGAACTGAAGCTTTCTTT
CDR3: CASSPGGRTEAFF

J: TRBJ1-1
V: TRBV7-9
size: -
D: -
DNA: TGTGCCAGCAGCTCGTCTGTTTCGGGTTCTACTGAAGCTTTCTTT
CDR3: CASSSSVSGSTEAFF

J: TRBJ2-7
V: TRBV9
size: once
D: -
DNA: TGTGCCAGCAGCCCTCGCGAGGGTCCCATCAACGAGCAGTACTTC
CDR3: CASSPREGPINEQYF

J: TRBJ1-1
V: TRBV18
size: -
D: -
DNA: TGTGCCAGCTCACCAGGGGCGAACACTGAAGCTTTCTTT
CDR3: CASSPGANTEAFF

J: TRBJ2-7
V: TRBV9
size: -
D: -
DNA: TGTGCCAGCAGCGTCTACCCCACGACGCCCCCGGGGGACGAGCAGTACTTC
CDR3: CASSVYPTTPPGDEQYF